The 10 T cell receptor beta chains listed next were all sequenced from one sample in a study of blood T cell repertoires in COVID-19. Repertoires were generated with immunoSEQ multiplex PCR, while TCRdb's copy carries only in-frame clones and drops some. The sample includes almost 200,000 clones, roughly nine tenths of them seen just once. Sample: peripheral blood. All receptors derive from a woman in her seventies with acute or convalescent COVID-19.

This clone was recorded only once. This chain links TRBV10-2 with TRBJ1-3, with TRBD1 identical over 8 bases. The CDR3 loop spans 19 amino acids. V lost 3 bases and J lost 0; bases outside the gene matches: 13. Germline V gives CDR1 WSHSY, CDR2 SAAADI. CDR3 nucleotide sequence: TGCGCCAGCAGTGATGGCGGGGACAGGTTCCATTACTCTGGAAACACCATATATTTT. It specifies CASSDGGDRFHYSGNTIYF.

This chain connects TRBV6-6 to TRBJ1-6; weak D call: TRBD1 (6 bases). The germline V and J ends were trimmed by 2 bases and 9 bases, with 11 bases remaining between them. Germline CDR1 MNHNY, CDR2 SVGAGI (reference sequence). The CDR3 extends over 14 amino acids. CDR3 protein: CASSYGGPGSPLHF. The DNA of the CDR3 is TGTGCCAGCAGTTACGGGGGCCCTGGTTCACCCCTCCACTTT.

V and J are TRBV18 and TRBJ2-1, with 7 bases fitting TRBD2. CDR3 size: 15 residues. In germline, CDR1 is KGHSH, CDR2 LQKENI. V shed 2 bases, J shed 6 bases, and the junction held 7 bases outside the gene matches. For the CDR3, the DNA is TGTGCCAGCTCACCATCCGAGCGGGGCATCAATGAGCAGTTCTTC. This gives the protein CASSPSERGINEQFF.

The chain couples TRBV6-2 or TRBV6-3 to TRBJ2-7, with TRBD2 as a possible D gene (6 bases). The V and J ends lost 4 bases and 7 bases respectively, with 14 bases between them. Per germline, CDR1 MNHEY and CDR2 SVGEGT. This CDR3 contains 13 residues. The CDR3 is CASSSGTPYEQYF. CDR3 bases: TGTGCCAGCAGTTCTGGGACTCCATATGAGCAGTACTTC.

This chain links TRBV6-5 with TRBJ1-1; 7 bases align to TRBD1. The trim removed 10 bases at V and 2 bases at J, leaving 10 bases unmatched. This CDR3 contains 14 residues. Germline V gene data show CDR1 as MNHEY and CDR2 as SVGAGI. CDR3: CATKPGQLNTEAFF. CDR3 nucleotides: TGTGCCACCAAACCGGGACAGCTAAACACTGAAGCTTTCTTT.

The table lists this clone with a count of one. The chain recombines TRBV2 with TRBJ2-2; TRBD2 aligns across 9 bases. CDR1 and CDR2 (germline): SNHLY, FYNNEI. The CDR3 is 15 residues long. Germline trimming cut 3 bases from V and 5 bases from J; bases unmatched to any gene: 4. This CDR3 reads CASSDGSGRTGELFF. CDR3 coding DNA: TGTGCCAGCAGTGACGGTAGCGGGAGAACCGGGGAGCTGTTTTTT.

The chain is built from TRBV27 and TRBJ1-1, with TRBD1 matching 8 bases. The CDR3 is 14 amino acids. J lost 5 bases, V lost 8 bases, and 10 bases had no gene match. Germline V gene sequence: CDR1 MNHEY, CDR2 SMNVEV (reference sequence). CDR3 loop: CASGNTGGRTEAFF. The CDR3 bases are TGTGCCAGCGGAAACACAGGGGGTAGGACTGAAGCTTTCTTT.

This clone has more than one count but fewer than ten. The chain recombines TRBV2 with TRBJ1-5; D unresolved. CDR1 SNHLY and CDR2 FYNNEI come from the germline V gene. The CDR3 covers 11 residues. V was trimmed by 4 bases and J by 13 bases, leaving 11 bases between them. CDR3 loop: CASSAAREQHF. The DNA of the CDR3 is TGTGCCAGCAGTGCCGCCCGGGAGCAGCATTTT.

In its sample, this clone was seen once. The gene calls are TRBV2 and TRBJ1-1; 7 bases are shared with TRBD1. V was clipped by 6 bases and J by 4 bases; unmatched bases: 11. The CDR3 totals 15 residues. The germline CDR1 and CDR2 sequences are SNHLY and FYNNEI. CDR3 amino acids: CASSLRPQGGTEAFF. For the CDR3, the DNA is TGTGCCAGCAGCCTGCGTCCCCAGGGGGGCACTGAAGCTTTCTTT.

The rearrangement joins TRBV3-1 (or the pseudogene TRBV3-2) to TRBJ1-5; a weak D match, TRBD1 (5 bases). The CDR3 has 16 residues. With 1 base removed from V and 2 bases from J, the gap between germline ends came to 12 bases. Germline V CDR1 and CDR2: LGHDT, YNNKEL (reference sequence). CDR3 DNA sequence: TGTGCCAGCAGCCAAGCCGGGACTGGTGGCAATCAGCCCCAGCATTTT. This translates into CASSQAGTGGNQPQHF.